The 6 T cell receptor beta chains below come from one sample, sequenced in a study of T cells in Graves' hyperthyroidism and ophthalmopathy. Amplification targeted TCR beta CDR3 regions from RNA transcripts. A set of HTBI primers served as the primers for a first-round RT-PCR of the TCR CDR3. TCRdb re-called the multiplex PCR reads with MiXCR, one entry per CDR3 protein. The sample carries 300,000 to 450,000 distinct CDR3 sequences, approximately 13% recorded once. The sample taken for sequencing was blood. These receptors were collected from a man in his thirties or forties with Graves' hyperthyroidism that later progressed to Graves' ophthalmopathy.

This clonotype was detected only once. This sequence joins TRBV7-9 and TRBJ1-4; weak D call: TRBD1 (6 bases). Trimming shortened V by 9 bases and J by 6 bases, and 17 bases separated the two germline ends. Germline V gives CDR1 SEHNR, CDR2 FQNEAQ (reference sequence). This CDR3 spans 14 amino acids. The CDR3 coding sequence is TGTGCCAGAACCGGGTGGGGGGCCCATGAAAAACTGTTTTTT. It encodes CARTGWGAHEKLFF.

The chain's CDR3 is CASSVDRGSGELFF. Written as DNA, the CDR3 is TGCGCCAGCAGTGTTGACAGGGGAAGCGGGGAGCTGTTTTTT. The chain links TRBV10-2 to TRBJ2-2; 8 bases match TRBD1. The CDR3 loop spans 14 amino acids. Trimming removed 4 bases from V and 7 bases from J; junction bases left unmatched: 5. Germline CDR1 WSHSY, CDR2 SAAADI.

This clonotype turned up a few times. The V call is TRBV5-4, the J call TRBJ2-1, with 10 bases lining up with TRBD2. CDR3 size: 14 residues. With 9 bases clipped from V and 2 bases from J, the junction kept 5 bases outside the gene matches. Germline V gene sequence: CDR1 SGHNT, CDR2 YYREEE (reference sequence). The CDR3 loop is CAIRSGGAYNEQFF. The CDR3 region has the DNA TGTGCCATCCGGAGCGGGGGGGCCTACAATGAGCAGTTCTTC.

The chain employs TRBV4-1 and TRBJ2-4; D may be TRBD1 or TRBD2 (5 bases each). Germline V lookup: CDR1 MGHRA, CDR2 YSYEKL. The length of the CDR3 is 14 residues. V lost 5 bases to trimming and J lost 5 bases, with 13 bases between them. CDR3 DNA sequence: TGCGCCAGCAGCAGGGGACGGTTGCAAAACATTCAGTACTTC. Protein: CASSRGRLQNIQYF.

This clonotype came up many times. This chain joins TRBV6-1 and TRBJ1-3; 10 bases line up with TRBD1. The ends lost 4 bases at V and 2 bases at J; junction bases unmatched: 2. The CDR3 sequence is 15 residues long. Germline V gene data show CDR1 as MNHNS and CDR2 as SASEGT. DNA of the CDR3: TGTGCCAGCAGTGTTGGACAGGGGGCTGGAAACACCATATATTTT. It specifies CASSVGQGAGNTIYF.

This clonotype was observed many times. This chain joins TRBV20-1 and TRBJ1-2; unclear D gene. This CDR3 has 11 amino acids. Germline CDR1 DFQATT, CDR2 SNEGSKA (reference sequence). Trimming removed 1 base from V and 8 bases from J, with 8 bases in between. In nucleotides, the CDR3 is TGCAGTGCTAGAGCCGGTGAGGGCTACACCTTC. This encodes CSARAGEGYTF.